What follows are 18 T cell receptor beta chains derived from one specimen sequenced in a study of cytomegalovirus exposure and HLA in healthy donors (dated by TCRdb to 2016 to 2017). The library was obtained by the immunoSEQ multiplex PCR assay. For the multiplex PCR, a mixture combining 60 forward primers for TCR Vbeta segments and 13 reverse primers for TCR Jbeta segments was used. TCRdb stores this immuneACCESS table with in-frame sequences only. Part of the clones is absent; in the studies checked, under half of the shortfall reflects unresolved V genes, and no reason is known for the rest. This sample's clone table shows about 58,000 clones. Of the sample, 2% to 2.5% is held by the ten largest clones. Sample: PBMCs. The receptors shown here come from a woman under 30 in good health and CMV-seronegative.

The chain joins TRBV5-1 to TRBJ1-1; no clear D gene. Between the trimmed V and J ends, which lost 0 bases and 1 base, there was a span of 10 bases. CDR3 length: 15 residues. Looked up from germline, CDR1 is SGHRS and CDR2 is YFSETQ. The CDR3 protein is CASSLGRGSNTEAFF. CDR3 coding DNA: TGCGCCAGCAGCTTGGGTAGAGGGTCGAACACTGAAGCTTTCTTT.

This chain joins TRBV11-1 and TRBJ1-2; weak D call: TRBD1 (5 bases). There are 13 residues in the CDR3. Trimming pared 10 bases from V and 3 bases from J, leaving 15 bases between. The V gene's germline CDR1 is SGHAT and CDR2 FQDESV (reference sequence). CDR3 sequence reads: CATSERDHYGYTF. The CDR3, as DNA: TGTGCCACCAGTGAGCGGGACCACTATGGCTACACCTTC.

The chain is built from TRBV20-1 and TRBJ2-3, with D perhaps matching TRBD1 (6 bases). V lost 5 bases and J lost 7, with 10 bases in between. Germline V gene data show CDR1 as DFQATT and CDR2 as SNEGSKA (reference sequence). This CDR3 region has 11 residues. CDR3 amino acids: CSAPQGNTQYF. The CDR3 DNA reads TGCAGTGCTCCGCAGGGGAATACGCAGTATTTT.

The J gene is TRBJ2-2, the V gene TRBV4-2; 9 positions match TRBD2. There are 16 residues in the CDR3. CDR1 and CDR2 from the germline V gene are LGHNA and YNFKEQ. V lost 3 bases to trimming and J lost 6 bases; unmatched junction nucleotides: 8. The CDR3 bases are TGTGCCAGCAGCCAGGGACTAGCCCCTTTTGCCGGGGAGCTGTTTTTT. Its protein product is CASSQGLAPFAGELFF.

V and J are TRBV2 and TRBJ2-7; possibly TRBD1 for D (6 bases). V lost 2 bases, J lost 3 bases, and 11 bases lay in between. The germline V gene encodes CDR1 SNHLY and CDR2 FYNNEI. The CDR3 is made up of 14 amino acids. The CDR3, as DNA: TGTGCCAGCAGTGAACCCAGGGGCCGCTACGAGCAGTACTTC. Translation gives CASSEPRGRYEQYF.

The chain combines TRBV18 with TRBJ1-1; TRBD1 aligns across 7 bases. Germline CDR1 and CDR2: KGHSH and LQKENI. The CDR3 runs to 14 residues. V shed 2 bases and J 4 bases; nucleotides not matched to a gene: 4. This CDR3 is CASSPDRVGTEAFF. The CDR3 DNA reads TGTGCCAGCTCACCAGACAGGGTTGGCACTGAAGCTTTCTTT.

V is TRBV28 and J is TRBJ1-2; no definite D call. CDR1 and CDR2 (germline): MDHEN, SYDVKM. The CDR3 totals 16 residues. Trimming stripped 6 bases from V and 3 bases from J, with 20 bases between. The CDR3 reads CASSYPTGVDDYGYTF. In DNA, the CDR3 is TGTGCCAGCAGCTATCCGACCGGGGTAGATGACTATGGCTACACCTTC.

The rearrangement joins TRBV27 to TRBJ2-7, with D tentatively TRBD1 (6 bases). V was pared by 0 bases and J by 4 bases, with 10 bases between. Germline CDR1 MNHEY, CDR2 SMNVEV (reference sequence). CDR3 length equals 14 residues. DNA for the CDR3: TGTGCCAGCAGTTTATCATCAGGGGATTACGAGCAGTACTTC. It encodes CASSLSSGDYEQYF.

The chain joins TRBV5-1 to TRBJ1-3; D not resolved. Germline-derived CDR1 and CDR2 are SGHRS and YFSETQ. V lost 3 bases and J 4 bases, leaving 17 bases between the germline ends. This CDR3 has 16 amino acids. The chain's CDR3 is CASSSGVAAEGNTIYF. In DNA, the CDR3 is TGCGCCAGCAGCTCCGGGGTTGCAGCGGAAGGAAACACCATATATTTT. The full variable domain, with the rest looked up from reference TRBV5-1 and TRBJ1-3, is KAGVTQTPRYLIKTRGQQVTLSCSPISGHRSVSWYQQTPGQGLQFLFEYFSETQRNKGNFPGRFSGRQFSNSRSEMNVSTLELGDSALYLCASSSGVAAEGNTIYFGEGSWLTVV.

The genes are TRBV28 and TRBJ2-7, with TRBD1 identical over 10 bases. The length of the CDR3 is 16 residues. V dropped 6 bases and J dropped 3; count of bases not matched to a gene: 11. CDR1 and CDR2 (germline): MDHEN, SYDVKM. The CDR3, as DNA: TGTGCCAGCAGCTCCCTAGGGACAGGGGAGGGCTACGAGCAGTACTTC. Amino acid sequence: CASSSLGTGEGYEQYF.

The V and J genes are TRBV19 and TRBJ2-1, with 9 bases matching TRBD2. The CDR3 consists of 15 residues. CDR1 is LNHDA, CDR2 SQIVND, per germline (reference sequence). V dropped 5 bases and J dropped 10; count of bases not matched to a gene: 12. CDR3 protein: CASSPRRGGAREQFF. The CDR3 DNA reads TGTGCCAGTAGTCCTCGCCGCGGGGGGGCCCGAGAGCAGTTCTTC.

This chain uses TRBV5-1 with TRBJ1-2; D not resolved. The CDR3 is made up of 14 amino acids. Germline CDR1 SGHRS, CDR2 YFSETQ. V gave up 0 bases and J gave up 2 bases, with 8 bases separating them. CDR3 sequence (DNA): TGCGCCAGCAGCTTGGGGAGTGCCAACTATGGCTACACCTTC. It translates to CASSLGSANYGYTF.

V and J are TRBV18 and TRBJ1-1, with TRBD1 matching 9 bases. This CDR3 has 16 amino acids. In germline, CDR1 is KGHSH, CDR2 LQKENI. Germline trimming cut 6 bases from V and 3 bases from J; bases unmatched to any gene: 11. CDR3 sequence reads: CASSPTQTGGHTEAFF. The CDR3 DNA is TGTGCCAGCTCCCCAACTCAGACAGGGGGTCACACTGAAGCTTTCTTT. The complete variable domain, with remaining parts taken from reference TRBV18 and TRBJ1-1, reads NAGVMQNPRHLVRRRGQEARLRCSPMKGHSHVYWYRQLPEEGLKFMVYLQKENIIDESGMPKERFSAEFPKEGPSILRIQQVVRGDSAAYFCASSPTQTGGHTEAFFGQGTRLTVV.

The chain uses TRBV6-5 and TRBJ1-1, with 9 bases fitting TRBD1. After removal of 8 bases from V and 3 bases from J, the junction contained 4 bases not matched to a gene. The CDR3 runs 13 residues. Germline-derived CDR1 and CDR2 are MNHEY and SVGAGI. The CDR3 region has the DNA TGTGCCAGCGGAAGACAGGGGGACACTGAAGCTTTCTTT. Residues: CASGRQGDTEAFF.

The rearrangement uses TRBV5-1 and TRBJ2-3; TRBD2 matches 9 bases. The CDR3 is 15 residues long. Germline-derived CDR1 and CDR2 are SGHRS and YFSETQ. After removal of 5 bases from V and 3 bases from J, the junction contained 7 bases not matched to a gene. CDR3 loop: CASSNSGGATDTQYF. The DNA of the CDR3 is TGCGCCAGCAGTAATAGCGGGGGAGCGACAGATACGCAGTATTTT.

The rearrangement joins TRBV12-5 to TRBJ2-2; D gene ambiguous. This CDR3 spans 15 amino acids. The germline V gene has CDR1 LGHNT and CDR2 FRNRAP. V lost 6 bases and J lost 0, with 11 bases in between. Written as DNA, the CDR3 is TGTGCTAGTGGGGTGGGTCAGGCGAACACCGGGGAGCTGTTTTTT. It is translated as CASGVGQANTGELFF.

V and J are TRBV20-1 and TRBJ2-1; D unclear. From germline, CDR1 is DFQATT and CDR2 SNEGSKA (reference sequence). V lost 5 bases and J 4 bases, leaving 6 bases between the germline ends. This CDR3 region has 11 residues. CDR3 region: CSADIYNEQFF. As DNA, the CDR3 is TGCAGTGCTGACATATACAATGAGCAGTTCTTC.

V gene TRBV28 combines with J gene TRBJ1-2; 9 bases align to TRBD1. This CDR3 comprises 14 residues. V lost 2 bases, J lost 4 bases, and 2 bases stayed unmatched. Germline V gene data show CDR1 as MDHEN and CDR2 as SYDVKM. CDR3 DNA: TGTGCCAGCAGTTTACGGGACAGGGTCTATGGCTACACCTTC. This encodes CASSLRDRVYGYTF.